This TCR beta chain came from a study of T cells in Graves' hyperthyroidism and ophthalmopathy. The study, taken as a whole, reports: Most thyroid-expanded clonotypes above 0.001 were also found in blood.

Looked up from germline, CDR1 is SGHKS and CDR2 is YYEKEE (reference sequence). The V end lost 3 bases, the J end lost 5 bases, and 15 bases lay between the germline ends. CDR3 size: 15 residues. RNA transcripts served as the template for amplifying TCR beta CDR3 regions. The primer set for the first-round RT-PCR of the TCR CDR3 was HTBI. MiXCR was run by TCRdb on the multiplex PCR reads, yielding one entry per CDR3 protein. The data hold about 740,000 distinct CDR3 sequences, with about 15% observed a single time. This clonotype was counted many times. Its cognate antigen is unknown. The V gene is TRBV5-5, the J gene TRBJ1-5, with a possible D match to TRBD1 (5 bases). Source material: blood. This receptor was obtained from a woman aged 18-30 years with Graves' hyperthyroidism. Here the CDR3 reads CASSSTRDGYQPQHF. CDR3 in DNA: TGTGCCAGCAGCTCGACCCGGGACGGTTATCAGCCCCAGCATTTT. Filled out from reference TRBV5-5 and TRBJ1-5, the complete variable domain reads DAGVTQSPTHLIKTRGQQVTLRCSPISGHKSVSWYQQVLGQGPQFIFQYYEKEERGRGNFPDRFSARQFPNYSSELNVNALLLGDSALYLCASSSTRDGYQPQHFGDGTRLSIL.